The 7 T cell receptor beta chains listed next were all sequenced from one sample in a study of T cells after posttransplantation cyclophosphamide. TCRdb's table, derived via immunoSEQ multiplex PCR, lists solely in-frame clones and lacks some. The sample lists some 52,000 clones; more than 70% were seen once. The sample was PBMCs. Receptors were obtained from a man younger than 40 with a blood cancer, CMV-positive, and with a related stem cell donor.

The V gene is TRBV19, the J gene TRBJ1-5; the D gene is possibly TRBD1 (6 bases). Germline-derived CDR1 and CDR2 are LNHDA and SQIVND (reference sequence). The CDR3 consists of 14 residues. Deletions cut 5 bases from V and 10 bases from J, with 18 bases between. The CDR3 DNA follows: TGTGCCAGTAGTCCGGGGGCGGGGGGCGGCCCCCAGCATTTT. Its translation: CASSPGAGGGPQHF.

The chain is built from TRBV11-3 and TRBJ2-5; TRBD2 matches at 14 bases. Germline-derived CDR1 and CDR2 are SGHNT and YENEEA. The length of the CDR3 is 17 residues. V lost 1 base and J lost 0; bases outside the gene matches: 1. CDR3 in amino acids: CASSLGGLAGDQETQYF. In DNA form, the CDR3 reads TGTGCCAGCAGCTTAGGGGGACTAGCGGGAGACCAAGAGACCCAGTACTTC.

The chain combines TRBV18 with TRBJ2-7, with a possible D match to TRBD2 (6 bases). This CDR3 has 16 amino acids. Trimming took 6 bases from V and 2 from J, leaving 20 bases between them. Per the germline V gene, CDR1 is KGHSH and CDR2 is LQKENI. In DNA, the CDR3 is TGTGCCAGCTCCTATACGAAGGCGGGGACGACCTACGAGCAGTACTTC. It encodes CASSYTKAGTTYEQYF.

This clone has just a few counts. This chain uses TRBV6-5 with TRBJ1-5; TRBD1 is a possible D gene (5 bases). V gave up 2 bases and J gave up 6 bases, with 11 bases separating them. Per germline, CDR1 MNHEY and CDR2 SVGAGI. The CDR3 totals 14 residues. This chain's CDR3 is CASSYGGQGQPQHF. The CDR3 coding sequence is TGTGCCAGCAGTTACGGAGGGCAGGGTCAGCCCCAGCATTTT.

This chain connects TRBV9 to TRBJ2-7; 11 bases map to TRBD2. This CDR3 comprises 15 residues. The germline V gene encodes CDR1 SGDLS and CDR2 YYNGEE. J lost 2 bases, V lost 4 bases, and 5 bases had no gene match. The CDR3 DNA reads as TGTGCCAGCAGCCCAGGGACTAGCGGAACCTACGAGCAGTACTTC. This gives the protein CASSPGTSGTYEQYF.

Comment on this clone: Its ends do not fully match the called genes, so a read error is possible. The rearrangement joins TRBV6-1 to TRBJ1-5, with D hard to call. Germline-derived CDR1 and CDR2 are MNHNS and SASEGT. The CDR3 covers 15 residues. The CDR3 loop reads CAGRPEALSNQPQHF. The CDR3 DNA is TGTGCCGGCAGACCGGAGGCCCTTAGCAATCAGCCCCAGCATTTT.

This clone was recorded only once. V is TRBV7-2 and J is TRBJ1-5, with 7 bases matching TRBD1. The CDR3 length is 15 residues. The germline CDR1 and CDR2 sequences are SGHTA and FQGNSA. J gave up 5 bases and V 5 bases, and 9 bases lay outside the gene matches. CDR3: CASSLTGDVHQPQHF. The CDR3 DNA sequence: TGTGCCAGCAGCCTTACAGGGGATGTCCATCAGCCCCAGCATTTT. The whole variable domain, remainder taken from reference TRBV7-2 and TRBJ1-5, is GAGVSQSPSNKVTEKGKDVELRCDPISGHTALYWYRQSLGQGLEFLIYFQGNSAPDKSGLPSDRFSAERTGGSVSTLTIQRTQQEDSAVYLCASSLTGDVHQPQHFGDGTRLSIL.